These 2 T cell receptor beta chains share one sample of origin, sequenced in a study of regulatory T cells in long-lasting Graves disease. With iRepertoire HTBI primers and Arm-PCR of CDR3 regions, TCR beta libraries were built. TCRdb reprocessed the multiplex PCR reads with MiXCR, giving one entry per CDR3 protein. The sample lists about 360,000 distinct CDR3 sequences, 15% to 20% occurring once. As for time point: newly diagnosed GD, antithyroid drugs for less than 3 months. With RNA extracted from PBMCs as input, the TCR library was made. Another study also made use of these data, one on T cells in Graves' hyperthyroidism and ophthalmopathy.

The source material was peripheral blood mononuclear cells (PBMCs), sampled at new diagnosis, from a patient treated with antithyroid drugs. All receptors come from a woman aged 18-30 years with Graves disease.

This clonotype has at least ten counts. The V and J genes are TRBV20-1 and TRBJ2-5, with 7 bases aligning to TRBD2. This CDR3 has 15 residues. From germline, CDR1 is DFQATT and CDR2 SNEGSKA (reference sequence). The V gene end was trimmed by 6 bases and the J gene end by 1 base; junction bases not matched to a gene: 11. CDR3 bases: TGCAGTGCCATTATCGGGACTACGCCCCAAGAGACCCAGTACTTC. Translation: CSAIIGTTPQETQYF.

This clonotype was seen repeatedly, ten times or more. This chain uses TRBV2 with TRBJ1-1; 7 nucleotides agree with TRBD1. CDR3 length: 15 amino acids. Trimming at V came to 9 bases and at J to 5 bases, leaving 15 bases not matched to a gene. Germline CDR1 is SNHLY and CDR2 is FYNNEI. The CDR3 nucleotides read TGTGCCAGTAGAAAAGAGGAAGGGGGCTGGACTGAAGCTTTCTTT. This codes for CASRKEEGGWTEAFF. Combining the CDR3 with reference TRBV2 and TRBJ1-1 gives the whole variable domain EPEVTQTPSHQVTQMGQEVILRCVPISNHLYFYWYRQILGQKVEFLVSFYNNEISEKSEIFDDQFSVERPDGSNFTLKIRSTKLEDSAMYFCASRKEEGGWTEAFFGQGTRLTVV.